This TCR beta chain was captured in a study of blood T cell repertoires in COVID-19. Study at large: Sites across the United States, Italy and Spain contributed samples from acute and convalescent COVID-19. Sample material is recorded as cDNA or gDNA derived from T cells, B-cell-depleted T cells, or PBMCs.

Original analysis: Scientists estimated how many nucleated cells there were by amplifying reference gene primers. The table came from immunoSEQ multiplex PCR; TCRdb's copy has only in-frame clones and leaves some out. Clone size and the V and J calls come from that table; the DNA yielded D and trimming. The repertoire holds approximately 25,000 clones, with about two thirds as singletons. The source of this sequence is a woman of 80 years or more with acute or convalescent COVID-19. The sample consisted of peripheral blood.

CDR3 in amino acids: CASSSGQGAGETQYF. The CDR3 nucleotides are TGCGCCAGCAGCTCAGGACAGGGGGCCGGCGAGACCCAGTACTTC. The rearrangement links TRBV5-1 to TRBJ2-5; TRBD1 matches at 11 bases. This CDR3 is built from 15 residues. Germline V CDR1 and CDR2: SGHRS, YFSETQ. Germline trimming cut 3 bases from V and 5 bases from J; bases unmatched to any gene: 6.